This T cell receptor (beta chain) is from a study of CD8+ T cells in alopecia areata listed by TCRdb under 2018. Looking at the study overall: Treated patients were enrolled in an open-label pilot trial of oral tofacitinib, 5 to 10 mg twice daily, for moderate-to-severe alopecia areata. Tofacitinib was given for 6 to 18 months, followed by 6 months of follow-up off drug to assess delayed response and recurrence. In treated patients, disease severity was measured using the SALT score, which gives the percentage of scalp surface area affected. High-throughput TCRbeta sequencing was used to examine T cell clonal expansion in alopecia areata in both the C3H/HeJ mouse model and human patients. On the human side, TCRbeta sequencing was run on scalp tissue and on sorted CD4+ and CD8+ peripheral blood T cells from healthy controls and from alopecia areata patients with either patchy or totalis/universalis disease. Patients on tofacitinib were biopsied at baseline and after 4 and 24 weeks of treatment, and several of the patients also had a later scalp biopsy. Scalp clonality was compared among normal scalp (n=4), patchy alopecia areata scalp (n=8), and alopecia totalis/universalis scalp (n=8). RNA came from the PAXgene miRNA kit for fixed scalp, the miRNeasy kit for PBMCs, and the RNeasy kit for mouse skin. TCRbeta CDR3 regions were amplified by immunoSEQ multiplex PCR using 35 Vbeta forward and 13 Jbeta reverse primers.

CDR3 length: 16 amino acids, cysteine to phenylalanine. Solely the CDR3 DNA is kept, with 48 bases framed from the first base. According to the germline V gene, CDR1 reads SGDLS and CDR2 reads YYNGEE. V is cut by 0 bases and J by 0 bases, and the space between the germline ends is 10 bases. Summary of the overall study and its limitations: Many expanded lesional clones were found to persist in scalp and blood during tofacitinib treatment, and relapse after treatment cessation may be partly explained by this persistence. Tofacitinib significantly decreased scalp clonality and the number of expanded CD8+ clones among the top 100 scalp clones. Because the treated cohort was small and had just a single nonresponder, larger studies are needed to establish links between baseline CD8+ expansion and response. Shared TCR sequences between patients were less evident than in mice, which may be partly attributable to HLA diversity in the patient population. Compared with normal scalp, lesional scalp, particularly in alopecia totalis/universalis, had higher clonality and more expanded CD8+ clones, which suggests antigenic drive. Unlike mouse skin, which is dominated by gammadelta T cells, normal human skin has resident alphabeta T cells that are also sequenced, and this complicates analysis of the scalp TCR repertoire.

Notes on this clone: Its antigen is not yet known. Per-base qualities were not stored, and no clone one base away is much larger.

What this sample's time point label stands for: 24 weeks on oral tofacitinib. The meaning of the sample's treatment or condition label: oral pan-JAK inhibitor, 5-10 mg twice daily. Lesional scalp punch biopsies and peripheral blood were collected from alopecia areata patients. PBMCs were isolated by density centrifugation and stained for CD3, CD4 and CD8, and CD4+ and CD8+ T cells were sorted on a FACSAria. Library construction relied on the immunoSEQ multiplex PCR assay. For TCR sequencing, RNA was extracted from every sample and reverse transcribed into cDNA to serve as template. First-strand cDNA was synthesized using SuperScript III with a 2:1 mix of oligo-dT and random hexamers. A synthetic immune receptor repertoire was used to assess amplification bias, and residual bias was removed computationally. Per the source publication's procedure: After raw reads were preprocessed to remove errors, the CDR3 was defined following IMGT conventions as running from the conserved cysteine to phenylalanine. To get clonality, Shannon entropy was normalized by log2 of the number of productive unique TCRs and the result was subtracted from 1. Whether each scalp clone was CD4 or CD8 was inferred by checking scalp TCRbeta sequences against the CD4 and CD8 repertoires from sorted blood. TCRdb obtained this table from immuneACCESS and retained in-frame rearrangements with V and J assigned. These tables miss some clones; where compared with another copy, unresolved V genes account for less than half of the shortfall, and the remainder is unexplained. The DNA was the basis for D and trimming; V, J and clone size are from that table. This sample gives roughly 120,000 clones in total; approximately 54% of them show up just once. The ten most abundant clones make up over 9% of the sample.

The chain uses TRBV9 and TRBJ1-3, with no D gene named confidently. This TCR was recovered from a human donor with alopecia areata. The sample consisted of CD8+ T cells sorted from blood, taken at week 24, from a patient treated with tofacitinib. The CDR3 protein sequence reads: CASSVDGVISGNTIYF. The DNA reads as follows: TGTGCCAGCAGCGTAGATGGAGTGATCTCTGGAAACACCATATATTTT.